One TCR beta chain is described in this entry. V lost 0 bases to trimming and J lost 5 bases, with 8 bases between them. In germline, CDR1 is MNHEY, CDR2 SVGAGI. CDR3 length equals 14 residues. Profiling relied on immunoSEQ multiplex PCR, and the TCRdb table lists in-frame clones only, not all of them. The sample has tens of thousands of clones; 84% are singletons. The data were obtained in a study of blood T cell repertoires in COVID-19. In the study overall: COVID-19 samples from acute and convalescent phases originated in the United States, Italy and Spain. In each case, the material was cDNA or gDNA derived from T cells, B-cell-depleted T cells, or PBMCs.

The receptor comes from a man aged 65 to 79 with acute or convalescent COVID-19. The specimen sequenced was peripheral blood. The chain employs TRBV6-5 and TRBJ2-1; D is ambiguous. Here the CDR3 reads CASSYSQTHNEQFF. The CDR3, as DNA: TGTGCCAGCAGTTACTCCCAGACTCACAATGAGCAGTTCTTC.